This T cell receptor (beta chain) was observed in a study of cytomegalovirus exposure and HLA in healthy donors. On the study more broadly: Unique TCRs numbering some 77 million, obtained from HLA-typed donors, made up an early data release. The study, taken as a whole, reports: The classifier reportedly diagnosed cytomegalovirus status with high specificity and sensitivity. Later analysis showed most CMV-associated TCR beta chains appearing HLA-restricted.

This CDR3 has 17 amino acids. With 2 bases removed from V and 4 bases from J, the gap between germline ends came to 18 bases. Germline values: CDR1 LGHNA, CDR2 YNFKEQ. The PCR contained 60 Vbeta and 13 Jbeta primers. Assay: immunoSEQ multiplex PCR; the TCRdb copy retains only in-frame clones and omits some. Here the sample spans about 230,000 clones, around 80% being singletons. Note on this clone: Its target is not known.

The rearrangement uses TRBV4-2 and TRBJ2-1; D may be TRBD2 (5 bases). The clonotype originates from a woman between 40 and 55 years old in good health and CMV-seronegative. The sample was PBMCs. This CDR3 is CASSQFLGLLTYNEQFF. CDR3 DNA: TGTGCCAGCAGCCAATTCTTAGGACTTTTGACATACAATGAGCAGTTCTTC.